This T cell receptor (beta chain) is drawn from a study of blood T cell repertoires in COVID-19. Across the study: Nucleic acid was either cDNA or gDNA, and it came from T cells, B-cell-depleted T cells, or PBMCs.

The method was immunoSEQ multiplex PCR; TCRdb's version includes in-frame clones alone and lacks a portion of them. This table holds 95,000 to 110,000 clones, more than 70% found once. Trimming left V 6 bases short and J 7 bases short, with 13 bases between. The CDR3 runs to 13 residues. Germline V gene lookup returns CDR1 MNHEY and CDR2 SMNVEV (reference sequence). The origin of this receptor is a man aged 65 to 85 with acute or convalescent COVID-19. Sequences were obtained from peripheral blood. The chain recombines TRBV27 with TRBJ1-5; possibly TRBD1 for D (6 bases). CDR3 coding DNA: TGTGCCAGCAGCGAACAGGGTTACCAGCCCCAGCATTTT. As protein: CASSEQGYQPQHF.